These T cell receptor beta chains were read from a single sample in a study of CDR3 diversity in severe acne. A single record per CDR3 protein comes from TCRdb applying MiXCR to the PCR reads. The profile covers about 98,000 distinct CDR3 sequences, with roughly 51% appearing a single time and roughly an eighth taken by the ten largest. The sample comprised blood. The receptor set was obtained from a male donor with acne. Each CDR3 is given with its conserved first and last residue. The order of the fields is J gene, V gene, CDR3 protein.

J: TRBJ1-6
V: TRBV7-9
CDR3: CASSRGNSPLHF

J: TRBJ2-1
V: TRBV20-1
CDR3: CSARDPALAEFF

J: TRBJ2-1
V: TRBV4-3
CDR3: CASSQSIYVAGATNEQFF

J: TRBJ2-1
V: TRBV5-5
CDR3: CASSLLRSSGTHEQFF

J: TRBJ1-1
V: TRBV10-3
CDR3: CAISRTVNTEAFF

J: TRBJ1-2
V: TRBV25-1
CDR3: CASSAHDGASDGYTF

J: TRBJ2-1
V: TRBV29-1
CDR3: CSVVGVGGPLGDNEQFF

J: TRBJ1-5
V: TRBV7-2
CDR3: CASSLGGGVSQPQHF

J: TRBJ2-7
V: TRBV4-1
CDR3: CASGRTGQSREQYF

J: TRBJ2-1
V: TRBV7-3
CDR3: CASSSRLHRGSNEQFF

J: TRBJ2-7
V: TRBV7-2
CDR3: CASSSGGQGDYEQYF

J: TRBJ1-1
V: TRBV9
CDR3: CASSVDGGRDRSNTEAFF

J: TRBJ2-7
V: TRBV9
CDR3: CASSSRQGLGEQYF

J: TRBJ1-4
V: TRBV6-1
CDR3: CASSESWEGEELFF

J: TRBJ1-1
V: TRBV18
CDR3: CASSPRDRPNTEAFF

J: TRBJ2-5
V: TRBV20-1
CDR3: CSARDTNGGEKLFFGSGTQYF

J: TRBJ2-2
V: TRBV3-1
CDR3: CASSENPGELFF

J: TRBJ1-5
V: TRBV19
CDR3: CASTPGTLSNQPQHF

J: TRBJ2-1
V: TRBV6-1
CDR3: CASSELAGSYNEQFF

J: TRBJ1-1
V: TRBV9
CDR3: CASSPQEAYTEAFF

J: TRBJ2-7
V: TRBV6-6
CDR3: CASSAQGGGPYEQYF

J: TRBJ2-7
V: TRBV25-1
CDR3: CASRGREVNEQYF

J: TRBJ2-1
V: TRBV2
CDR3: CASSDQGLAGGGNNEQFF

J: TRBJ1-5
V: TRBV24-1
CDR3: CATRGQDEDQPQHF

J: TRBJ2-2
V: TRBV7-9
CDR3: CASSLRRDTGELFF

J: TRBJ2-1
V: TRBV5-1
CDR3: CASSIGTASYNEQFF

J: TRBJ1-3
V: TRBV5-1
CDR3: CASSSNLQGNGNTIYF

J: TRBJ2-1
V: TRBV7-9
CDR3: CASSSQGNQFF

J: TRBJ1-3
V: TRBV5-1
CDR3: CASSKQGSTGGNTIYF

J: TRBJ2-2
V: TRBV7-7
CDR3: CASSLRLAGGTGELFF

J: TRBJ2-2
V: TRBV6-2/TRBV6-3
CDR3: CASSYWTGSPGELFF

J: TRBJ2-7
V: TRBV9
CDR3: CASSGGLAGSYEQYF

J: TRBJ1-2
V: TRBV25-1
CDR3: CASSIFVGSNYGYTF

J: TRBJ1-2
V: TRBV24-1
CDR3: CATSRQGTNYGYTF

J: TRBJ1-5
V: TRBV7-9
CDR3: CASSSLGRLQPQHF

J: TRBJ2-2
V: TRBV9
CDR3: CASSVALGAGELFF

J: TRBJ2-1
V: TRBV6-2/TRBV6-3
CDR3: CASSYGLEPNWAEQFF

J: TRBJ2-5
V: TRBV7-2
CDR3: CASSPIAGETQYF

J: TRBJ2-5
V: TRBV20-1
CDR3: CSARLAEETQYF

J: TRBJ1-4
V: TRBV19
CDR3: CASSMGQVNEKLFF

J: TRBJ1-6
V: TRBV4-1
CDR3: CASSPGTASYNSPLHF

J: TRBJ2-3
V: TRBV6-4
CDR3: CASSDGQGSTDTQYF